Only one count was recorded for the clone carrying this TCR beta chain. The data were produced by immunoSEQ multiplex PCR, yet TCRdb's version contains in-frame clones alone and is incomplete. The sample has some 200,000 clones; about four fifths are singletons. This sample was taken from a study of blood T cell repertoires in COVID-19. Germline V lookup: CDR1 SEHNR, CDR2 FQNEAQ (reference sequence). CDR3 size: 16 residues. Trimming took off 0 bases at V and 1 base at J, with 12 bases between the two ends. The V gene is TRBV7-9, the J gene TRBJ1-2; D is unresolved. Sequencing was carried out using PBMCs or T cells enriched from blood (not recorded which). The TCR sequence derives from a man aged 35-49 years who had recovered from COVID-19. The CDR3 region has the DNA TGTGCCAGCAGCTTAGCCTACCCCGAGGGTAACTATGGCTACACCTTC. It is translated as CASSLAYPEGNYGYTF.